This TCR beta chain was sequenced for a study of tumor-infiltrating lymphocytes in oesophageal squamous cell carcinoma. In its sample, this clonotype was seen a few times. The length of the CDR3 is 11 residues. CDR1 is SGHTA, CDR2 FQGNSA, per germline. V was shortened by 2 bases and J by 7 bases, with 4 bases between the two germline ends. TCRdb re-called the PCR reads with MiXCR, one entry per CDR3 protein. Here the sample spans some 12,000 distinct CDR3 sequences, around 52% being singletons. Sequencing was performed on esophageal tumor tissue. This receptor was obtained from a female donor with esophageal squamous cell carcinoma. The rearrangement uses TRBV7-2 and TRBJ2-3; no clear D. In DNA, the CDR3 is TGTGCCAGCAGCTTATTGAATACGCAGTATTTT. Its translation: CASSLLNTQYF.